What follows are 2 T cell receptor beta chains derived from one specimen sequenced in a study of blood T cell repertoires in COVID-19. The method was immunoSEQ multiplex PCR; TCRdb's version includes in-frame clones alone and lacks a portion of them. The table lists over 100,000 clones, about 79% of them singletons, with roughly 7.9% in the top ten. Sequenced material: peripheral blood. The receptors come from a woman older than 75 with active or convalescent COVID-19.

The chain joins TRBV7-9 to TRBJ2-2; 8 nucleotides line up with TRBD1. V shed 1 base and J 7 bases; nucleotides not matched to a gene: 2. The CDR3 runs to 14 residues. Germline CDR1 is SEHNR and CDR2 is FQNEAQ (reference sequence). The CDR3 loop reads CASSLGQGNGELFF. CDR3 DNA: TGTGCCAGCAGCTTAGGACAGGGGAACGGGGAGCTGTTTTTT. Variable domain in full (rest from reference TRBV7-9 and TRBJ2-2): DTGVSQNPRHKITKRGQNVTFRCDPISEHNRLYWYRQTLGQGPEFLTYFQNEAQLEKSRLLSDRFSAERPKGSFSTLEIQRTEQGDSAMYLCASSLGQGNGELFFGEGSRLTVL.

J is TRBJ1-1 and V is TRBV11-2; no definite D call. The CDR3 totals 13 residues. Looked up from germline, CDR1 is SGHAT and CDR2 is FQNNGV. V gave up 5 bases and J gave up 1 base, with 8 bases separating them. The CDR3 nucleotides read TGTGCCAGCAGCCGAGATCCGAACACTGAAGCTTTCTTT. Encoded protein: CASSRDPNTEAFF. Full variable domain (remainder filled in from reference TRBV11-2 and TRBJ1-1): EAGVAQSPRYKIIEKRQSVAFWCNPISGHATLYWYQQILGQGPKLLIQFQNNGVVDDSQLPKDRFSAERLKGVDSTLKIQPAKLEDSAVYLCASSRDPNTEAFFGQGTRLTVV.